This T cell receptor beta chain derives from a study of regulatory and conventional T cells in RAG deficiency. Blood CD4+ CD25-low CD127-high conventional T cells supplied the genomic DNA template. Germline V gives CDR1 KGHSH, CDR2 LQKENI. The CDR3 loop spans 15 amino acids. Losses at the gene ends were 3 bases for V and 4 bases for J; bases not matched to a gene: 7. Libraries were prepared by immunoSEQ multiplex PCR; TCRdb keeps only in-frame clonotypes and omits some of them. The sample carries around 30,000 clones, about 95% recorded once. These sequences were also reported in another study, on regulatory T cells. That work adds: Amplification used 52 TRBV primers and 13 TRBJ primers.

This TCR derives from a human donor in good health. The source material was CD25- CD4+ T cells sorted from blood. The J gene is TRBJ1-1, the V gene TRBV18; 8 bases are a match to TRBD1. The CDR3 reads CASSPEWQGATEAFF. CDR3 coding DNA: TGTGCCAGCTCACCTGAGTGGCAGGGGGCCACTGAAGCTTTCTTT. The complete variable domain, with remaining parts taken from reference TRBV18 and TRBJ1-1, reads NAGVMQNPRHLVRRRGQEARLRCSPMKGHSHVYWYRQLPEEGLKFMVYLQKENIIDESGMPKERFSAEFPKEGPSILRIQQVVRGDSAAYFCASSPEWQGATEAFFGQGTRLTVV.